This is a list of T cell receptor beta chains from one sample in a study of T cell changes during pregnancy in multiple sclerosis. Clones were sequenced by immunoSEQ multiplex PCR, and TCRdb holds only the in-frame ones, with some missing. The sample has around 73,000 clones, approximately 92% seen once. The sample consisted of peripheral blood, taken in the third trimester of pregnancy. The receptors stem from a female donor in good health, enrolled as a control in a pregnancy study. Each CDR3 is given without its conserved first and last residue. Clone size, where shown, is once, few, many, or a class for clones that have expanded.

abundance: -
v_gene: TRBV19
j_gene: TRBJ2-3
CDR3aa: ASSYRGDTQY

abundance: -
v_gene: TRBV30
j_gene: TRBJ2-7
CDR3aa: AWSVLSGLASKQY

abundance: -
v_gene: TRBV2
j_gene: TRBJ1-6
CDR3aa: ASRPTQGYNSPLH

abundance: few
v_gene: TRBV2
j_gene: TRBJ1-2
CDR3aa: ASSEGPLNGYT

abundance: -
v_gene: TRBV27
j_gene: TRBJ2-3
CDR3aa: ATHRGGGNTQY

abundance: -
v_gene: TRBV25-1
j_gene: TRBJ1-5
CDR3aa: ASSETGQAQPQH

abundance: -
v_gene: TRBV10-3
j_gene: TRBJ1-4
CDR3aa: AISVQVNEKLF

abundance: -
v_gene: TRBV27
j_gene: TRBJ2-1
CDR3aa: ASTPDYSSYNEQF

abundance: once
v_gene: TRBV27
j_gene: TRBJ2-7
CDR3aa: ASSYIGSGRGSYEQY

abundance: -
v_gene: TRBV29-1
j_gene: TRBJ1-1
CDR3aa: SVDPEAEAF

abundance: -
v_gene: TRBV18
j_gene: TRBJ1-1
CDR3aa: ASSPPNRGGTEAF

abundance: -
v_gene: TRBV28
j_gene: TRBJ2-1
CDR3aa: ATEGGYNEQF

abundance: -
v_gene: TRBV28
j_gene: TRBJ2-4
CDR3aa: ASSNRDYVKNIQY

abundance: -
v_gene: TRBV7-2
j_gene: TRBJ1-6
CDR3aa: ASSLGPGLNSPLH

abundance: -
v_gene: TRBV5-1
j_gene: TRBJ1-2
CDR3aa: ASSLVQGDYGYT

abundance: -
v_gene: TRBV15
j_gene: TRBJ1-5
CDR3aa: ATSRPRAGTSNQPQH

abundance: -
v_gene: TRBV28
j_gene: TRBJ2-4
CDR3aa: ASSFTPHGTSGRAAKNIQY

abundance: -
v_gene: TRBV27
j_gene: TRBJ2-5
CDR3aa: ASSLNVYETQY

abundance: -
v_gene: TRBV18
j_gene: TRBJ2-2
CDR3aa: ASSPGPGALAGELF

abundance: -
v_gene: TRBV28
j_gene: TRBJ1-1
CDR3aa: ASVTGGGTEAF

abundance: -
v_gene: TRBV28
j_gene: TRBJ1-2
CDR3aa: ASSPTGSYYGYT

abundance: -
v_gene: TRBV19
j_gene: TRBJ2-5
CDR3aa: ASSIGGTGETQY

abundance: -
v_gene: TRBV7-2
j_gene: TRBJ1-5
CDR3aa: ASSFEGQGHQPQH

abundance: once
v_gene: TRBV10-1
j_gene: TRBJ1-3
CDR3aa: ASSEYRDRGNYSGNTIY

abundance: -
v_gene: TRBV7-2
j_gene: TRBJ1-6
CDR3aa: ASSSGHYNSPLH

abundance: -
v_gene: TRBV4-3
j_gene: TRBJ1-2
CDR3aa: ASSQVAGAGGYT

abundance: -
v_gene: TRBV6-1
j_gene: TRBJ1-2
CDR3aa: ASSEYPWTGGKDGYT

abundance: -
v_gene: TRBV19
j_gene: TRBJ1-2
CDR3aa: ASSNYVRGRGYT

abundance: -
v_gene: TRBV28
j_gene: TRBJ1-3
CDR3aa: ASTSQGGYGNTIY

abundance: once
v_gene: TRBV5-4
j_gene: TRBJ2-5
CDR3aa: ASKGGQGETQY

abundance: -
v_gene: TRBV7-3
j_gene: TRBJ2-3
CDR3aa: ASSPLGQSTDTQY

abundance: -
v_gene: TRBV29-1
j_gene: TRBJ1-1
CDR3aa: SVPRTGIGDAAF

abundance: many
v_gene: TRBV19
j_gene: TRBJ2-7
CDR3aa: ASSIGSGAYEQY

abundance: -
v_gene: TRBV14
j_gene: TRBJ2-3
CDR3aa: ASSQGSAGGTDTQY

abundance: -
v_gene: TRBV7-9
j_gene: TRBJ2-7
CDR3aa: ASSLAGEYEQY

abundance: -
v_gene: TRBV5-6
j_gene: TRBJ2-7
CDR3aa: ASSLEFDRGHEQY

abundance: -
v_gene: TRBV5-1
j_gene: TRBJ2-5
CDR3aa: ASSFLTGPQETQY

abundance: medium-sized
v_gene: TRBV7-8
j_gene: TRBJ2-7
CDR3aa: ASSTRLAGESEQY

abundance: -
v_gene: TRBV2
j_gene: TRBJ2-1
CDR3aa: ASGGLSYNEQF

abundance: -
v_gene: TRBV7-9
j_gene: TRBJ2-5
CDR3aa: ASSLEYGTSHGETQY

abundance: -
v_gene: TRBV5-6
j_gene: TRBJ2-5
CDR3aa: ASSLGAGQETQY

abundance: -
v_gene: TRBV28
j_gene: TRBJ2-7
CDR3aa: ASTGQSSYEQY

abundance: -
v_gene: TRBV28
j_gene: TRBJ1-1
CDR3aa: ASSLGGTRTEAF

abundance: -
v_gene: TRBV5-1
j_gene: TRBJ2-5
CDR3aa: ASSTRTGLETQY

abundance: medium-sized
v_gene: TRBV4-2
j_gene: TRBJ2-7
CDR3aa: ASSQVSGATYEQY

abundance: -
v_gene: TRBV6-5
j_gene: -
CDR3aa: ASSPAGFYDEQY

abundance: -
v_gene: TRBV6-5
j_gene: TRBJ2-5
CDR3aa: ASSRGSLQETQY

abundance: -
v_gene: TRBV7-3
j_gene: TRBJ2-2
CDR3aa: ASRGTGTSSTGELF

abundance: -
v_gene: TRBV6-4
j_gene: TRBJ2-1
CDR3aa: ASRLTGSHEQF

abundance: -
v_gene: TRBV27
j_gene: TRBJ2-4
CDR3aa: ASRGVAKNIQY

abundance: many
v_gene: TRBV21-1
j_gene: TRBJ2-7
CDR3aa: ASSKDTYEQY

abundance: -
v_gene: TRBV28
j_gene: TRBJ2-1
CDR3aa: ASKNRLAEGNEQF

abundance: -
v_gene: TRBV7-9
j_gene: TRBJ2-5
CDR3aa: ASSLRLAGDRGETQY